A selection of T cell receptor beta chains follows, all from one sample in a study of glioma-infiltrating T cells after dendritic cell vaccination. Some clones are missing from TCRdb's copy, which holds only in-frame ones; the method was immunoSEQ multiplex PCR. The repertoire includes about 96,000 clones, 79% of them detected once, and nearly 6% sits in the top ten. The specimen was blood, collected before dendritic cell vaccination. These receptors came from a human donor with glioblastoma. Both conserved end residues are part of each CDR3. The order of the fields is clone size, CDR3 length, V gene, D gene, J gene, CDR3 protein, CDR3 DNA. D genes are given only for firm matches. Some rows have no size entry. The others give once, few or many, or a class for an expanded clone.

>NA|15|TRBV28|NA|TRBJ1-1
CASSLPLGADTEAFF
TGTGCCAGCAGTTTGCCTTTAGGGGCGGACACTGAAGCTTTCTTT
>NA|17|TRBV7-2|TRBD2|TRBJ2-5
CASSLEVGRGGQETQYF
TGTGCCAGCAGCTTAGAAGTGGGCCGGGGGGGGCAAGAGACCCAGTACTTC
>NA|15|TRBV6-5|NA|TRBJ2-2
CASSYLAGVTGELFF
TGTGCCAGCAGTTACTTGGCAGGGGTGACCGGGGAGCTGTTTTTT
>NA|14|TRBV2|NA|TRBJ1-6
CASASGGFNSPLHF
TGTGCCAGCGCATCGGGGGGGTTTAATTCACCCCTCCACTTT
>NA|16|TRBV19|NA|TRBJ2-1
CASSIAQLPPLNEQFF
TGTGCCAGTAGTATTGCTCAGTTACCCCCGCTTAATGAGCAGTTCTTC
>NA|13|TRBV6-1|NA|TRBJ1-5
CASSDLGNQPQHF
TGTGCCAGCAGCGACTTAGGCAATCAGCCCCAGCATTTT
>NA|15|TRBV27|TRBD1|TRBJ2-7
CASSLLGTVAYEQYF
TGTGCCAGCAGTTTATTAGGGACAGTAGCGTACGAGCAGTACTTC
>NA|13|TRBV5-4|NA|TRBJ2-1
CASSLGLGGEQFF
TGTGCCAGCAGCTTGGGACTAGGAGGTGAGCAGTTCTTC
>NA|14|TRBV5-1|TRBD1|TRBJ1-1
CASRPDRGGTEAFF
TGCGCCAGCAGACCGGACAGGGGCGGCACTGAAGCTTTCTTT
>NA|14|TRBV5-1|NA|TRBJ2-1
CASSRLADPNEQFF
TGCGCCAGCAGCAGGTTAGCGGACCCCAATGAGCAGTTCTTC
>NA|17|TRBV5-8|TRBD2|TRBJ2-5
CASAPGTSGGAGETQYF
TGTGCCAGCGCTCCCGGGACTAGCGGGGGGGCCGGTGAGACCCAGTACTTC
>few|14|TRBV25-1|TRBD1|TRBJ2-7
CASRRQGVSYEQYF
TGTGCCAGCCGTCGACAGGGGGTTTCTTACGAGCAGTACTTC
>NA|18|TRBV5-1|TRBD1|TRBJ2-2
CASSLVSGTGNFPGELFF
TGCGCCAGCAGCTTGGTTTCCGGGACAGGGAATTTTCCCGGGGAGCTGTTTTTT
>NA|12|TRBV5-4|NA|TRBJ1-1
CASSLGKTEAFF
TGTGCCAGCAGCTTGGGTAAAACTGAAGCTTTCTTT
>NA|14|TRBV6-1|NA|TRBJ2-3
CASSAGLAADTQYF
TGTGCCAGCAGTGCGGGACTCGCGGCAGATACGCAGTATTTT
>NA|14|TRBV11-2|NA|TRBJ2-2
CASSLRSGTGELFF
TGTGCCAGCAGCTTGAGGTCAGGGACCGGGGAGCTGTTTTTT
>NA|15|TRBV6-1|TRBD1|TRBJ2-7
CASRGMTGRNYEQYF
TGTGCCAGCAGGGGGATGACAGGGCGGAACTACGAGCAGTACTTC
>once|15|TRBV10-3|NA|TRBJ1-1
CAIREEYGGNSEAFF
TGTGCCATCAGGGAGGAGTACGGGGGGAACTCTGAAGCTTTCTTT
>NA|13|TRBV7-9|NA|TRBJ2-1
CASSFGLDNEQFF
TGTGCCAGCAGCTTCGGACTGGACAATGAGCAGTTCTTC
>NA|14|TRBV18|TRBD1|TRBJ1-2
CASSPLGQGRSYTF
TGTGCCAGCTCACCACTGGGACAGGGGAGAAGCTACACCTTC
>NA|13|TRBV5-1|TRBD2|TRBJ2-5
CASSFTGGETQYF
TGCGCCAGCAGCTTTACGGGGGGAGAGACCCAGTACTTC
>NA|13|TRBV6-6|NA|TRBJ1-2
CASSYPETYGYTF
TGTGCCAGCAGTTACCCGGAGACCTATGGCTACACCTTC
>few|14|TRBV19|NA|TRBJ1-1
CASSVPGRGTEAFF
TGTGCCAGTAGTGTCCCCGGGAGGGGCACTGAAGCTTTCTTT
>once|17|TRBV28|NA|TRBJ2-4
CASSLSRVRIAKNIQYF
TGTGCCAGCAGTTTATCACGGGTTCGTATCGCCAAAAACATTCAGTACTTC
>NA|15|TRBV10-1|TRBD2|TRBJ2-1
CASSGSGRRYNEQFF
TGCGCCAGCAGCGGGAGCGGGAGAAGGTACAATGAGCAGTTCTTC
>NA|14|TRBV5-1|NA|TRBJ2-2
CATATNPTTGELFF
TGCGCCACCGCGACAAATCCGACCACCGGGGAGCTGTTTTTT
>NA|18|TRBV10-3|TRBD2|TRBJ2-2
CAISESVSGSQNTGELFF
TGTGCCATCAGTGAGTCCGTTAGCGGGAGTCAGAACACCGGGGAGCTGTTTTTT
>NA|15|TRBV6-6|NA|TRBJ2-3
CASSYQAASTDTQYF
TGTGCCAGCAGTTACCAAGCGGCTAGCACAGATACGCAGTATTTT
>NA|12|TRBV7-9|NA|TRBJ2-1
CASSLWAEGQFF
TGTGCCAGCAGCTTATGGGCGGAGGGACAGTTCTTC
>NA|15|TRBV18|NA|TRBJ1-1
CASSPPPGQNTEAFF
TGTGCCAGCTCACCACCGCCTGGACAGAACACTGAAGCTTTCTTT
>NA|13|TRBV10-3|TRBD1|TRBJ1-5
CATRQGRDQPQHF
TGTGCCACCAGACAGGGCCGAGACCAGCCCCAGCATTTT
>once|15|TRBV2|TRBD1|TRBJ2-4
CASSSGTGEKNIQYF
TGTGCCAGCAGTTCCGGGACAGGGGAGAAAAACATTCAGTACTTC
>NA|17|TRBV27|NA|TRBJ2-3
CASSLSVRWSGTDTQYF
TGTGCCAGCAGTTTAAGTGTGAGGTGGAGCGGCACAGATACGCAGTATTTT
>NA|15|TRBV15|TRBD1|TRBJ2-5
CATSRATGEWETQYF
TGTGCCACCAGCAGAGCGACAGGGGAATGGGAGACCCAGTACTTC
>NA|15|TRBV4-1|NA|TRBJ1-4
CASSQGPGIGQKLFF
TGCGCCAGCAGCCAAGGACCCGGAATTGGGCAAAAACTGTTTTTT
>NA|15|TRBV10-3|NA|TRBJ2-7
CATRGSAGSSYEQYF
TGTGCCACCCGGGGCAGCGCCGGGAGTTCGTACGAGCAGTACTTC
>NA|15|TRBV7-8|TRBD1|TRBJ1-2
CASSLMADRGYGYTF
TGTGCCAGCAGCTTAATGGCGGACAGGGGGTATGGCTACACCTTC
>NA|15|TRBV6-6|TRBD1|TRBJ1-2
CASSLDRARIYGYTF
TGTGCCAGCAGTCTCGACAGGGCTAGGATCTATGGCTACACCTTC
>NA|16|TRBV5-1|TRBD1|TRBJ1-3
CASSLGDRGRRNTIYF
TGCGCCAGCAGCTTGGGGGACAGGGGGCGGAGAAACACCATATATTTT
>NA|15|TRBV6-1|NA|TRBJ2-7
CASSVYRVSSYEQYF
TGTGCCAGCAGTGTCTACAGGGTATCCTCCTACGAGCAGTACTTC
>NA|15|TRBV6-5|TRBD1|TRBJ1-4
CASSYGQGDNEKLFF
TGTGCCAGCAGTTACGGACAGGGCGATAATGAAAAACTGTTTTTT
>few|14|TRBV2|TRBD2|TRBJ2-1
CASRLTSGGDEQFF
TGTGCCAGCAGGCTGACTAGCGGGGGAGACGAGCAGTTCTTC
>NA|16|TRBV18|TRBD2|TRBJ2-2
CASSPGLAGGTGELFF
TGTGCCAGCTCACCGGGACTAGCGGGAGGCACCGGGGAGCTGTTTTTT
>once|14|TRBV5-1|NA|TRBJ1-5
CASSPQGGGQPQHF
TGCGCCAGCAGCCCACAGGGTGGCGGTCAGCCCCAGCATTTT
>NA|11|TRBV6-4|NA|TRBJ2-1
CALPPRNEQFF
TGTGCCCTACCCCCAAGAAATGAGCAGTTCTTC
>NA|20|TRBV21-1|NA|TRBJ2-1
CASSKGLGLAGPFPENEQFF
TGTGCCAGCAGCAAAGGATTGGGACTAGCGGGACCTTTCCCGGAGAATGAGCAGTTCTTC
>NA|11|TRBV29-1|NA|TRBJ1-1
CSGDRGTEAFF
TGCAGCGGAGACAGAGGCACTGAAGCTTTCTTT
>NA|17|TRBV4-1|NA|TRBJ2-1
CASSQDGTGAGYNEQFF
TGCGCCAGCAGCCAAGATGGTACGGGAGCAGGTTACAATGAGCAGTTCTTC
>NA|13|TRBV2|NA|TRBJ1-1
CASSARPSGEAFF
TGTGCCAGCAGCGCGAGGCCGAGCGGTGAAGCTTTCTTT
>NA|14|TRBV2|NA|TRBJ2-7
CASSVGGVSYEQYF
TGTGCCAGCAGTGTAGGAGGGGTAAGTTACGAGCAGTACTTC
>NA|15|TRBV9|TRBD2|TRBJ2-5
CASSGGTSGQETQYF
TGTGCCAGCAGCGGAGGGACTAGCGGCCAAGAGACCCAGTACTTC
>NA|15|TRBV5-1|NA|TRBJ1-2
CASSLGLETGFIAVF
TGCGCCAGCAGCTTAGGGCTGGAAACAGGGTTTATTGCGGTCTTC
>NA|14|TRBV5-1|NA|TRBJ1-4
CASSFGVPNEKLFF
TGCGCCAGCAGCTTCGGGGTACCTAATGAAAAACTGTTTTTT
>NA|13|TRBV2|NA|TRBJ2-2
CASNRRPTGELFF
TGTGCCAGCAATCGGAGACCCACCGGGGAGCTGTTTTTT
>NA|14|TRBV19|NA|TRBJ1-2
CASRPDAINGGYTF
TGTGCCAGTAGGCCTGATGCCATTAACGGGGGCTACACCTTC